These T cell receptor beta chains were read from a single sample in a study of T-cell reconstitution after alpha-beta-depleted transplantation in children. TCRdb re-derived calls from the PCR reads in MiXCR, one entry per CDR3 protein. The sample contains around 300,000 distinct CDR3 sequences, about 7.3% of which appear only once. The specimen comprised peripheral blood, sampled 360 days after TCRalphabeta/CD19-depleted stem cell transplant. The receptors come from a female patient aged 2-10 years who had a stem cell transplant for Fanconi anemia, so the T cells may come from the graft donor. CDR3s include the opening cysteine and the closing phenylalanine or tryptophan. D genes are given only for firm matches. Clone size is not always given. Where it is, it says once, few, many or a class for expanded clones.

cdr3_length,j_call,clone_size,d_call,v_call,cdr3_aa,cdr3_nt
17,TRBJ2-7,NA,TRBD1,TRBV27,CASSLFGVGQGNYEQYF,TGTGCCAGCAGTTTATTCGGCGTGGGACAGGGAAACTACGAGCAGTACTTC
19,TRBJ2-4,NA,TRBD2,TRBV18,CASSPLRLAGDEAKNIQYF,TGTGCCAGCTCACCACTACGACTAGCGGGAGACGAGGCCAAAAACATTCAGTACTTC
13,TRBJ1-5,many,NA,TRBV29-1,CSVPDRPHQPQHF,TGCAGCGTCCCCGACAGGCCACATCAGCCCCAGCATTTT
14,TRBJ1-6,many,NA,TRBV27,CASSFGRRNSPLHF,TGTGCCAGCAGTTTCGGTAGGAGGAATTCACCCCTCCACTTT
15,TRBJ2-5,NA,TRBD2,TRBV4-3,CASSRLLAAQETQYF,TGCGCCAGCAGCCGCCTACTAGCGGCCCAAGAGACCCAGTACTTC
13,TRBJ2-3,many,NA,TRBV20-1,CSARDPAADTQYF,TGCAGTGCTAGAGATCCAGCAGCAGATACGCAGTATTTT
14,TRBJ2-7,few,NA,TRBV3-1,CASSQGTALYEQYF,TGTGCCAGCAGCCAAGGGACAGCCCTCTACGAGCAGTACTTC
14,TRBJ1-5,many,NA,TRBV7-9,CASSHGPSNQPQHF,TGTGCCAGCAGTCACGGACCCAGCAATCAGCCCCAGCATTTT
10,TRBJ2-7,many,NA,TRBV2,CASSAYEQYF,TGTGCCAGCAGTGCGTACGAGCAGTACTTC
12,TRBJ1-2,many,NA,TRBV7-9,CASSSGVYGYTF,TGTGCCAGCAGCTCAGGGGTATATGGCTACACCTTC
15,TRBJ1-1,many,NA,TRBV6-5,CASSYQTALNTEAFF,TGTGCCAGCAGTTATCAGACAGCTTTGAACACTGAAGCTTTCTTT
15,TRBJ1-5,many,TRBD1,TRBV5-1,CASRTGLGGNQPQHF,TGCGCCAGCAGGACAGGGTTAGGAGGCAATCAGCCCCAGCATTTT
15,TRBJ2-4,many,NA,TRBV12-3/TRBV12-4,CASSLADSSLNIQYF,TGTGCCAGCAGTTTAGCTGACAGCTCCTTAAACATTCAGTACTTC
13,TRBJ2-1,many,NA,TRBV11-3,CASSLGAGGEQFF,TGTGCCAGCAGCTTAGGTGCCGGGGGTGAGCAGTTCTTC
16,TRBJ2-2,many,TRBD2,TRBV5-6,CASSVGAGVGTGELFF,TGTGCCAGCAGCGTGGGTGCGGGAGTTGGCACCGGGGAGCTGTTTTTT
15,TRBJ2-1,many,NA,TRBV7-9,CASSQTRGRRDEQFF,TGTGCCAGCAGCCAAACCAGGGGTCGCCGCGATGAGCAGTTCTTC
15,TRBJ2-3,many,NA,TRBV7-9,CASSGAGFSTDTQYF,TGTGCCAGCAGCGGGGCTGGGTTTAGTACAGATACGCAGTATTTT
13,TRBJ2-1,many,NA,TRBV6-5,CASSFLGEYEQFF,TGTGCCAGCAGTTTTTTAGGGGAGTATGAGCAGTTCTTC
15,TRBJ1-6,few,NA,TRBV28,CASSEGAFYNSPLHF,TGTGCCAGCAGCGAAGGGGCCTTCTATAATTCACCCCTCCACTTT
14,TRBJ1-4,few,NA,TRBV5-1,CASRFRAANEKLFF,TGCGCCAGCAGATTCAGAGCGGCTAATGAAAAACTGTTTTTT
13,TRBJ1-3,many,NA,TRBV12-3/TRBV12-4,CASRPAAGNTIYF,TGTGCCAGCAGGCCGGCGGCCGGAAACACCATATATTTT
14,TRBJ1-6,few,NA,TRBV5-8,CASSLDSHNSPLHF,TGTGCCAGCAGTTTAGACAGTCATAATTCACCCCTCCACTTT
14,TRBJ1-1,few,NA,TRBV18,CASSQRDGTGSAFF,TGTGCCAGCTCACAAAGAGACGGCACCGGTTCAGCTTTCTTT
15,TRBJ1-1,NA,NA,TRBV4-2,CASSQDGLPLTEAFF,TGTGCCAGCAGCCAAGATGGCTTACCACTCACTGAAGCTTTCTTT
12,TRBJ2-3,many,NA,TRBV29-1,CSVDLGTDTQYF,TGCAGCGTGGACTTGGGCACAGATACGCAGTATTTT
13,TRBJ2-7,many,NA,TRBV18,CASSPPSARSQYF,TGTGCCAGCTCACCACCGTCGGCTCGATCGCAGTACTTC
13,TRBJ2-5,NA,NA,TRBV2,CASSEGQGETQYF,TGTGCCAGCAGTGAAGGACAAGGGGAGACCCAGTACTTC
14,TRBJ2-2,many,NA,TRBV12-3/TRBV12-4,CASSFLGFPGELFF,TGTGCCAGCAGTTTCCTGGGCTTCCCCGGGGAGCTGTTTTTT
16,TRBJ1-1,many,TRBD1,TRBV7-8,CASSLGDRGMNTEAFF,TGTGCCAGCAGCTTAGGAGACAGGGGTATGAACACTGAAGCTTTCTTT
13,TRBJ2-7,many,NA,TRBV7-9,CASSPPGQEEQYF,TGTGCCAGCAGCCCCCCCGGACAAGAGGAGCAGTACTTC
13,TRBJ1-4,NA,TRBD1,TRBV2,CATTRGPGEKLFF,TGTGCCACCACGAGGGGGCCAGGGGAAAAACTGTTTTTT
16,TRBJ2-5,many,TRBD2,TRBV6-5,CASSYATSGDQETQYF,TGTGCCAGCAGTTACGCGACTAGCGGAGATCAAGAGACCCAGTACTTC
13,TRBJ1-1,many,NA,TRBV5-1,CASNSKLGTEAFF,TGCGCCAGCAACTCGAAATTGGGGACAGAAGCTTTCTTT
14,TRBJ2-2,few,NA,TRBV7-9,CASSFVGNTGELFF,TGTGCCAGCAGCTTCGTCGGGAACACCGGGGAGCTGTTTTTT
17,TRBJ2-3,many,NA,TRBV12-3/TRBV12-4,CASSLALSRYPTDTQYF,TGTGCCAGCAGTTTAGCGCTATCACGTTACCCCACAGATACGCAGTATTTT
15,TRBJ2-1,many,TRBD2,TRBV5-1,CASSLGLAPYNEQFF,TGCGCCAGCAGCTTAGGACTAGCGCCATACAATGAGCAGTTCTTC
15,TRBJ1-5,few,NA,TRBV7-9,CASSSGWGSVQPQHF,TGTGCCAGCAGCTCCGGCTGGGGCTCGGTTCAGCCCCAGCATTTT
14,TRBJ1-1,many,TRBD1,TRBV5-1,CASSLGQGRTEAFF,TGCGCCAGCAGCCTGGGACAGGGAAGAACTGAAGCTTTCTTT
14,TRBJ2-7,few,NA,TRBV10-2,CASRGPDIIYEQYF,TGCGCCAGTAGGGGTCCCGATATAATCTACGAGCAGTACTTC
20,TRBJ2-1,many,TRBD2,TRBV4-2,CASSPQRTSGLLNSYNEQFF,TGTGCCAGCAGCCCCCAGCGGACTAGCGGTTTACTAAACTCCTACAATGAGCAGTTCTTC
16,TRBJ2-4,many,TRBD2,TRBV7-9,CASSPLLAVAKNIQYF,TGTGCCAGCAGCCCATTACTAGCGGTAGCCAAAAACATTCAGTACTTC
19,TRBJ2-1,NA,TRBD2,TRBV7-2,CASRRRRTSGYSSYNEQFF,TGTGCCAGCCGCCGGAGGCGAACTAGCGGGTACAGCTCCTACAATGAGCAGTTCTTC
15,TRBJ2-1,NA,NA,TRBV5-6,CASSLAPLGYNEQFF,TGTGCCAGCAGCTTAGCCCCATTAGGCTACAATGAGCAGTTCTTC
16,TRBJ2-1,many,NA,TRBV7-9,CASSLYHGVSYNEQFF,TGTGCCAGCAGCTTATATCACGGGGTCTCCTACAATGAGCAGTTCTTC
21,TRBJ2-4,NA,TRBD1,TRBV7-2,CASSLAPLSGTGGLAKNIQYF,TGTGCCAGCAGCTTAGCACCTTTGTCCGGGACAGGGGGACTAGCCAAAAACATTCAGTACTTC
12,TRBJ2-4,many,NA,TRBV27,CASGSYKNIQYF,TGTGCCAGTGGGAGCTACAAAAACATTCAGTACTTC
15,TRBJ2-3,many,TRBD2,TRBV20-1,CSARDPAGAGDTQYF,TGCAGTGCTAGAGATCCAGCGGGAGCGGGAGATACGCAGTATTTT
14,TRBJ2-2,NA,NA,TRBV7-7,CASSLSGAAGELFF,TGTGCCAGCAGCTTATCAGGGGCGGCCGGGGAGCTGTTTTTT
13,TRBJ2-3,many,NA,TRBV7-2,CASSLPYTDTQYF,TGTGCCAGCAGTTTACCCTACACAGATACGCAGTATTTT
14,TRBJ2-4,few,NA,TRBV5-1,CASSLGPSKNIQYF,TGCGCCAGCAGCTTGGGGCCTTCCAAAAACATTCAGTACTTC